This T cell receptor (beta chain) was retrieved from a study of beta chain features in type 1 diabetes. This clone was seen a handful of times. Its antigen is not identified. The CDR3 is 11 amino acids. Trimming took 2 bases from V and 8 from J, leaving 6 bases between them. CDR1 SGHVS and CDR2 FQNEAQ come from the germline V gene. Every bit of the isolated RNA underwent reverse transcription, so sequencing read expressed TCRB transcripts. TCRdb's table, derived via immunoSEQ multiplex PCR, lists solely in-frame clones and lacks some. This sample has about 650,000 clones; under 15% occur once, and the top ten carry roughly 0.12%. Study-wide findings and caveats: Type 1 diabetes patients showed a moderate but significant shortening of TCRB CDR3s in all four CD4+ subsets.

This clonotype was sampled from a man aged 30-40 years with type 1 diabetes. The chain uses TRBV7-8 and TRBJ1-1, with unresolved D. The sample taken for sequencing was naive CD4+ T cells from blood. Here the CDR3 DNA reads TGTGCCAGCAGCTTACACTTGGAAGCTTTCTTT. Residues: CASSLHLEAFF.